A single sample is the source of the 5 T cell receptor beta chains below, sequenced in a study of T cell responses to AZD1222 COVID-19 vaccine. Data came from immunoSEQ multiplex PCR; TCRdb stores just in-frame clones and leaves some out. The table has about 140,000 clones, 90% seen once. Sequencing used peripheral blood, obtained on day 0 of AZD1222 vaccination. The source of these receptors is an adult in good health.

The genes are TRBV10-3 and TRBJ1-1; 7 positions agree with TRBD1. The trim removed 7 bases at V and 1 base at J, leaving 9 bases unmatched. This CDR3 is built from 15 residues. The germline V gene encodes CDR1 ENHRY and CDR2 SYGVKD. The CDR3 reads CAITGTASRNTEAFF. The CDR3 region has the DNA TGTGCCATCACTGGGACAGCCAGTCGGAACACTGAAGCTTTCTTT.

The rearrangement joins TRBV2 to TRBJ2-1, with D unresolved. Between the trimmed V and J ends, which lost 4 bases and 6 bases, there was a span of 7 bases. The CDR3 runs 12 residues. Germline loops: CDR1 SNHLY, CDR2 FYNNEI. Written as DNA, the CDR3 is TGTGCCAGCAGTGCCTGGCTCAATGAGCAGTTCTTC. Its translation is CASSAWLNEQFF.

This clone was observed a few times. The chain joins TRBV7-2 to TRBJ1-3; possible D gene TRBD1, 6 bases. This CDR3 has 14 residues. The germline V gene has CDR1 SGHTA and CDR2 FQGNSA. V shed 5 bases and J shed 1 base, with 9 bases lying between them. This chain's CDR3 is CASSDTGSGNTIYF. The CDR3 DNA reads TGTGCCAGCAGCGACACAGGGTCTGGAAACACCATATATTTT.

Turning to this clone: Distinct nucleotide sequences in the sample also encode this CDR3. The J gene is TRBJ2-3, the V gene TRBV12-3 or TRBV12-4, with no clear D. CDR3 length: 13 residues. The ends were cut back, 3 bases at V and 0 bases at J, with 4 bases in the middle. The CDR3 is CASSLGSTDTQYF. Written as DNA, the CDR3 is TGTGCCAGCAGTTTGGGTAGCACAGATACGCAGTATTTT.

This clone was counted a single time. The chain is built from TRBV3-1 (or the pseudogene TRBV3-2) and TRBJ1-1, with D hard to call. Trimming took 3 bases from V and 3 from J, leaving 11 bases between them. The CDR3 spans 14 residues. Per germline, CDR1 LGHDT and CDR2 YNNKEL (reference sequence). Written as DNA, the CDR3 is TGTGCCAGCAGCCACGGTCCTCGGCACACTGAAGCTTTCTTT. This gives the protein CASSHGPRHTEAFF.